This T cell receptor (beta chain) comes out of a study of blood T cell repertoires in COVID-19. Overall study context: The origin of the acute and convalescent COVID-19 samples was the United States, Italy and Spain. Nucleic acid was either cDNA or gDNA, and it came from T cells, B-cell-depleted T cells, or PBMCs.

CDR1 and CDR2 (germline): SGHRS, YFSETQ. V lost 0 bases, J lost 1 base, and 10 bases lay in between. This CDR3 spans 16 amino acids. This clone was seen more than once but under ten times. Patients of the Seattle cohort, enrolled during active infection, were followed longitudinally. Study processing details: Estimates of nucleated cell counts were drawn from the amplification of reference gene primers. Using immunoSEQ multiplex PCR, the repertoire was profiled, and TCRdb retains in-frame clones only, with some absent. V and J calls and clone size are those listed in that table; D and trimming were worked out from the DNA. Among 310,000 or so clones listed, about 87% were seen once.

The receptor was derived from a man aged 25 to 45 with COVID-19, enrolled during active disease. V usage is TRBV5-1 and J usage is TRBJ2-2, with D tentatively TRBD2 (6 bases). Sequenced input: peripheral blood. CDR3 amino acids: CASSLGGILNTGELFF. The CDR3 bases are TGCGCCAGCAGCTTGGGCGGGATCCTGAACACCGGGGAGCTGTTTTTT.